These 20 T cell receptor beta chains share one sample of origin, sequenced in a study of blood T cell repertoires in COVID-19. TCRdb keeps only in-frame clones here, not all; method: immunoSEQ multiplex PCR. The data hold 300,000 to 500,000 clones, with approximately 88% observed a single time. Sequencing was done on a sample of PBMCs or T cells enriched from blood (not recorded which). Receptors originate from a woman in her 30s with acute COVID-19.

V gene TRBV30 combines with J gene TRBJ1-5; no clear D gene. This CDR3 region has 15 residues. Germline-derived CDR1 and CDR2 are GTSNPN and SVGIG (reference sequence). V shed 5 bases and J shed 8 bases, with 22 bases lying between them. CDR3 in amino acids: CAWSHGGQRREPQHF. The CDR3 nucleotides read TGTGCCTGGTCTCATGGTGGGCAAAGGAGGGAGCCCCAGCATTTT.

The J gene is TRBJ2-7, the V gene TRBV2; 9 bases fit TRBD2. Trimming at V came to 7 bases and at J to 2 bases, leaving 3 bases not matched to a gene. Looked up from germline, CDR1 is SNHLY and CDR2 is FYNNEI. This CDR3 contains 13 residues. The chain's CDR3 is CASMTSGTYEQYF. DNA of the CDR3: TGTGCCAGCATGACTAGCGGTACCTACGAGCAGTACTTC.

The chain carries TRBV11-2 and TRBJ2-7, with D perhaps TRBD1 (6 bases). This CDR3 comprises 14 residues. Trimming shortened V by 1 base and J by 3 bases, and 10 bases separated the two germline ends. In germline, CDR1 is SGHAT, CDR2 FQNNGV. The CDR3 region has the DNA TGTGCCAGCAGCTTAGGACAGGAATTCTACGAGCAGTACTTC. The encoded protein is CASSLGQEFYEQYF.

The CDR3 DNA reads TGTGCCAGCAGCGACGCTAGCGGGGTTGCTTACAATGAGCAGTTCTTC. This encodes CASSDASGVAYNEQFF. The chain links TRBV7-3 to TRBJ2-1, with 9 bases matching TRBD2. Germline CDR1 reads SGHTA; CDR2 reads FQGTGA. The CDR3 covers 16 residues. J lost 4 bases, V lost 5 bases, and 9 bases had no gene match.

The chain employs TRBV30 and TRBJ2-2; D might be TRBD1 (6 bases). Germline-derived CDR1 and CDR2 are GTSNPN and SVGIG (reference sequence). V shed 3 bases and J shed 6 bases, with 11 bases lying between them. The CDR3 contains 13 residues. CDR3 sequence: CAWSRQVAGELFF. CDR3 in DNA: TGTGCCTGGAGCAGACAGGTCGCCGGGGAGCTGTTTTTT.

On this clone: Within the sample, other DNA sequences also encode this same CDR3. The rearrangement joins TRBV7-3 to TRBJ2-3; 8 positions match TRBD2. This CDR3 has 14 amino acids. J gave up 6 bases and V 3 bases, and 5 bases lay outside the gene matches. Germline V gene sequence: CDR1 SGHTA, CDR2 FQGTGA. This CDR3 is CASSFSGGADTQYF. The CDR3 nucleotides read TGTGCCAGCAGCTTCTCCGGGGGGGCTGATACGCAGTATTTT. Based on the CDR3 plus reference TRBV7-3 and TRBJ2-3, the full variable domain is GAGVSQTPSNKVTEKGKYVELRCDPISGHTALYWYRQSLGQGPEFLIYFQGTGAADDSGLPNDRFFAVRPEGSVSTLKIQRTERGDSAVYLCASSFSGGADTQYFGPGTRLTVL.

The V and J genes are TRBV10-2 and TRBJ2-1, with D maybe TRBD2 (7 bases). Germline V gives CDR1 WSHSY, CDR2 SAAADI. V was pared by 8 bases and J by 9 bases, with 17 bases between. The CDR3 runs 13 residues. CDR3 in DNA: TGCGCCAGCTATGGGAAAAGGGGGGGTGAGCAGTTCTTC. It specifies CASYGKRGGEQFF.

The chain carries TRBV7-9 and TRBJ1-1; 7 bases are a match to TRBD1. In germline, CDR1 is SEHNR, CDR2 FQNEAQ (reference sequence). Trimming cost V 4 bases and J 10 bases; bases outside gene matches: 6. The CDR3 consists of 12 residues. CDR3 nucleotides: TGTGCCAGCAGCTCCGGGACAGCCGTAGCTTTCTTT. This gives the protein CASSSGTAVAFF. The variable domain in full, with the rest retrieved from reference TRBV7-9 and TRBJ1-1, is DTGVSQNPRHKITKRGQNVTFRCDPISEHNRLYWYRQTLGQGPEFLTYFQNEAQLEKSRLLSDRFSAERPKGSFSTLEIQRTEQGDSAMYLCASSSGTAVAFFGQGTRLTVV.

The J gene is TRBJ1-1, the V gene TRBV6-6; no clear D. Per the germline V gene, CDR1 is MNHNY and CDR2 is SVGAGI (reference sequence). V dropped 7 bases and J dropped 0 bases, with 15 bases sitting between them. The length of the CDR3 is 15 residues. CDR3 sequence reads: CASTEILNLNTEAFF. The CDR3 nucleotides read TGTGCCAGCACCGAAATTCTAAACCTGAACACTGAAGCTTTCTTT.

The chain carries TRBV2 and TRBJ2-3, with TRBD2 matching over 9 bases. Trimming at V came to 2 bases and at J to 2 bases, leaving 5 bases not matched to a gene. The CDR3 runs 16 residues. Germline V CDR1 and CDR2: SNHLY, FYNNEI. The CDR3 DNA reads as TGTGCCAGCAGTGAATGGGCGGGGGGGCCCACAGATACGCAGTATTTT. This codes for CASSEWAGGPTDTQYF.

CDR3 bases: TGTGCCAGTAGACCCCCCTCGGTATTGGGCGTCGGCTACACCTTC. It codes for CASRPPSVLGVGYTF. The rearrangement uses TRBV19 and TRBJ1-2, with no clear D. This CDR3 has 15 residues. V lost 6 bases and J lost 8, with 22 bases in between. Germline V gene sequence: CDR1 LNHDA, CDR2 SQIVND (reference sequence).

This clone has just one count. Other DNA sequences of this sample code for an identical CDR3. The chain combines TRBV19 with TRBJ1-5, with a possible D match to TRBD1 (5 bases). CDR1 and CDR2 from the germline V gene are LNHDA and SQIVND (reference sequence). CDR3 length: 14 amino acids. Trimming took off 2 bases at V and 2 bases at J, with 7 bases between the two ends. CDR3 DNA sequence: TGTGCCAGTAGTATATTAGGGGGCAATCAGCCCCAGCATTTT. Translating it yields CASSILGGNQPQHF.

DNA for the CDR3: TGTGCCAGCAGCACCGAGGTGGGGAGCACTGAAGCTTTCTTT. This sequence encodes CASSTEVGSTEAFF. V is TRBV11-1 and J is TRBJ1-1; D gene uncertain. The ends were cut back, 5 bases at V and 4 bases at J, with 14 bases in the middle. The CDR3 runs 14 residues. Germline CDR1 and CDR2: SGHAT and FQDESV (reference sequence).

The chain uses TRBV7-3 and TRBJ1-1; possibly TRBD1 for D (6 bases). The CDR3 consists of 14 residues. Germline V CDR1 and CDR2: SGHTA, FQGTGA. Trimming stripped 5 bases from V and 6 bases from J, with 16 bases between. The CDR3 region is CASSRTGSGAEAFF. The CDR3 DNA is TGTGCCAGCAGCCGTACAGGGAGCGGCGCTGAAGCTTTCTTT.

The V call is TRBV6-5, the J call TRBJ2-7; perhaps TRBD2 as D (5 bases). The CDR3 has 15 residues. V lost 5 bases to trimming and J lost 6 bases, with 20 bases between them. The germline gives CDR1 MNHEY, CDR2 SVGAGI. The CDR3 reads CASSLDHGGLFEQYF. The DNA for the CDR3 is TGTGCCAGCAGTCTAGATCACGGAGGTCTTTTCGAGCAGTACTTC.

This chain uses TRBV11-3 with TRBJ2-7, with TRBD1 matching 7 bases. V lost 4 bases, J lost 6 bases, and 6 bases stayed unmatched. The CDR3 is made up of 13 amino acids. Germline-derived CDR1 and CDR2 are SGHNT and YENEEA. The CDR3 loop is CASSSTGLGEQYF. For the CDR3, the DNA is TGTGCCAGCAGCTCGACAGGGTTGGGCGAGCAGTACTTC. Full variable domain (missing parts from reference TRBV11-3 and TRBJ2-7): EAGVVQSPRYKIIEKKQPVAFWCNPISGHNTLYWYLQNLGQGPELLIRYENEEAVDDSQLPKDRFSAERLKGVDSTLKIQPAELGDSAVYLCASSSTGLGEQYFGPGTRLTVT.

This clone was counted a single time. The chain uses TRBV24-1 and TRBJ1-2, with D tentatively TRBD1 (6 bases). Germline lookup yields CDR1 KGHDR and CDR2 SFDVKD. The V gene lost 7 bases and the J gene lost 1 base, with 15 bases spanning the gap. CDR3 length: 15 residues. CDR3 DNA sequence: TGTGCCACCAGCTCACCCGAACAGGGTAACTATGGCTACACCTTC. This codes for CATSSPEQGNYGYTF.

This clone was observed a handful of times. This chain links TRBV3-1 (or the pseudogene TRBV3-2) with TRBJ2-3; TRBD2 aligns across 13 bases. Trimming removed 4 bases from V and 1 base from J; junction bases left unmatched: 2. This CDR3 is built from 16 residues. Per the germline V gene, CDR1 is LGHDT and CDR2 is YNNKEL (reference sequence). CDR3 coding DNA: TGTGCCAGCAGCCTTGGGACTAGCGGGGGCACAGATACGCAGTATTTT. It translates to CASSLGTSGGTDTQYF.

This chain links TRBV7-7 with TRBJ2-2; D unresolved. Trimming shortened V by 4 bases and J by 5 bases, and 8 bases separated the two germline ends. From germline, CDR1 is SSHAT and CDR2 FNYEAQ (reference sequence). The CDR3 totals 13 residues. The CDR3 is CASSYSTTGELFF. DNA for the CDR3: TGTGCCAGCAGCTATAGCACGACCGGGGAGCTGTTTTTT.

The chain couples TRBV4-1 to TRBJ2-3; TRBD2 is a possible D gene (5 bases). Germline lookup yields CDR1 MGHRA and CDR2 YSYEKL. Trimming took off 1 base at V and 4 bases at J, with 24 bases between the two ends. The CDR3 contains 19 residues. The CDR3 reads CASSQALTRADPGADTQYF. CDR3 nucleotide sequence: TGCGCCAGCAGCCAAGCTCTTACTAGGGCTGACCCCGGTGCAGATACGCAGTATTTT.